The 24 T cell receptor beta chains listed next were all sequenced from one sample in a study of patients and donors after allogeneic stem cell transplantation. One entry per CDR3 protein, called by TCRdb with MiXCR from the RT-PCR reads. This sample yields more than 850,000 distinct CDR3 sequences, of which 18% are seen a single time; 6% belongs to the top ten. The sequenced material came from blood, either unsorted or a sorted T cell fraction (not recorded which). The receptors shown here come from a human donor who was either an allogeneic HSCT recipient or a stem cell or donor lymphocyte infusion donor (not recorded which). It is not recorded whose cells these are; they may come from a transplant donor.

The chain recombines TRBV6-5 with TRBJ1-2; tentatively, D is TRBD1 (5 bases). Trimming took 0 bases from V and 4 from J, leaving 12 bases between them. This CDR3 has 15 residues. The germline gives CDR1 MNHEY, CDR2 SVGAGI. In DNA, the CDR3 is TGTGCCAGCAGTTACTCGAGGGGAGAGGGCTATGGCTACACCTTC. This gives the protein CASSYSRGEGYGYTF.

This clonotype was picked up a small number of times. The chain combines TRBV4-2 with TRBJ2-5; D is ambiguous. The germline CDR1 and CDR2 sequences are LGHNA and YNFKEQ. V was pared by 0 bases and J by 1 base, with 3 bases between. CDR3 length: 13 residues. CDR3 coding DNA: TGTGCCAGCAGCCAAGATACCCAAGAGACCCAGTACTTC. It translates to CASSQDTQETQYF.

A few counts support this clonotype. This rearrangement joins TRBV24-1 to TRBJ2-3, with 14 positions matching TRBD2. The CDR3 is made up of 16 amino acids. Trimming at V came to 4 bases and at J to 6 bases, leaving 5 bases not matched to a gene. The germline gives CDR1 KGHDR, CDR2 SFDVKD. The CDR3 sequence: CATSDSRTSGGDTQYF. Written as DNA, the CDR3 is TGTGCCACCAGTGACTCCCGGACTAGCGGGGGGGATACGCAGTATTTT.

This clonotype was seen a handful of times. The V gene is TRBV5-1, the J gene TRBJ1-1, with D uncertain. The CDR3 spans 14 residues. Trimming shortened V by 4 bases and J by 3 bases, and 13 bases separated the two germline ends. Germline CDR1 and CDR2: SGHRS and YFSETQ. The CDR3 DNA sequence: TGCGCCAGCAGCCGGCCGGCGGGAGACACTGAAGCTTTCTTT. This encodes CASSRPAGDTEAFF.

The V and J genes are TRBV5-6 and TRBJ2-5; D ambiguous. Germline CDR1 and CDR2: SGHDT and YYEEEE. The V end was cut by 1 base, the J end by 5 bases, with 15 bases between. The CDR3 sequence is 15 residues long. CDR3 loop: CASSLPREIWETQYF. CDR3 sequence (DNA): TGTGCCAGCAGCTTGCCTAGGGAAATTTGGGAGACCCAGTACTTC.

This clonotype occurred a few times. V gene TRBV7-2 combines with J gene TRBJ2-5, with 8 nucleotides matching TRBD2. The CDR3 length is 15 residues. Germline-derived CDR1 and CDR2 are SGHTA and FQGNSA. J lost 4 bases, V lost 1 base, and 5 bases had no gene match. CDR3 amino acids: CASSLGERGPETQYF. The CDR3 bases are TGTGCCAGCAGCTTAGGGGAGCGGGGGCCAGAGACCCAGTACTTC.

This clonotype was seen only a few times. V is TRBV20-1 and J is TRBJ2-6; a weak D match, TRBD1 (5 bases). V lost 3 bases, J lost 0 bases, and 12 bases lay in between. Germline values: CDR1 DFQATT, CDR2 SNEGSKA (reference sequence). The CDR3 sequence is 16 residues long. The DNA for the CDR3 is TGCAGTGCTAGGGGGCAGGTCCCCTCTGGGGCCAACGTCCTGACTTTC. The encoded protein is CSARGQVPSGANVLTF.

This clonotype was counted a few times. The gene calls are TRBV5-1 and TRBJ2-5, with 9 bases fitting TRBD2. Germline V gene lookup returns CDR1 SGHRS and CDR2 YFSETQ. This CDR3 comprises 14 residues. V shed 4 bases and J 3 bases; nucleotides not matched to a gene: 4. The CDR3 is CASSPTSGKETQYF. The CDR3 bases are TGCGCCAGCAGCCCGACTAGCGGAAAAGAGACCCAGTACTTC.

V and J are TRBV3-1 and TRBJ2-1; a possible D gene is TRBD1 (6 bases). The germline CDR1 and CDR2 sequences are LGHDT and YNNKEL (reference sequence). This CDR3 has 15 amino acids. With 5 bases removed from V and 5 bases from J, the gap between germline ends came to 16 bases. CDR3 sequence reads: CASSWARTAHNEQFF. Written as DNA, the CDR3 is TGTGCCAGCAGCTGGGCGAGGACAGCACACAATGAGCAGTTCTTC.

This chain links TRBV7-9 with TRBJ2-2; D call uncertain. V was clipped by 5 bases and J by 7 bases, with 11 bases between them. This CDR3 spans 13 amino acids. The germline CDR1 and CDR2 sequences are SEHNR and FQNEAQ (reference sequence). CDR3 nucleotide sequence: TGTGCCAGCAGCCAGATTGGAGACGGGGAGCTGTTTTTT. It yields the protein CASSQIGDGELFF.

The chain combines TRBV10-3 with TRBJ2-5; D is tentatively TRBD1 or TRBD2 (5 bases each). CDR1 ENHRY and CDR2 SYGVKD come from the germline V gene. V lost 4 bases and J 2 bases, leaving 14 bases between the germline ends. CDR3 size: 15 residues. As DNA, the CDR3 is TGTGCCATCAGTGGAGGGGTTATAGCACAAGAGACCCAGTACTTC. Its protein is CAISGGVIAQETQYF.

This clonotype was detected only a few times. J is TRBJ2-4 and V is TRBV12-3 or TRBV12-4; perhaps TRBD2 as D (5 bases). V lost 1 base and J lost 7, with 14 bases in between. The CDR3 is 15 amino acids. The CDR3 spells CASSLGRVGANIQYF. CDR3 coding DNA: TGTGCCAGCAGTTTAGGCCGTGTGGGAGCCAACATTCAGTACTTC.

The sample holds a few counts of this clonotype. V and J are TRBV7-9 and TRBJ1-1, with unresolved D. V lost 1 base to trimming and J lost 1 base, with 10 bases between them. CDR1 is SEHNR and CDR2 is FQNEAQ in the germline V gene (reference sequence). This CDR3 is 15 amino acids long. The DNA for the CDR3 is TGTGCCAGCAGCTTAGGCGAGAGCTCGAACACTGAAGCTTTCTTT. It yields the protein CASSLGESSNTEAFF.

This clonotype was detected a few times. This chain uses TRBV6-6 with TRBJ2-7, with TRBD1 identical over 7 bases. V lost 7 bases to trimming and J lost 2 bases; unmatched junction nucleotides: 2. This CDR3 comprises 12 residues. The germline V gene has CDR1 MNHNY and CDR2 SVGAGI (reference sequence). Here the CDR3 reads CASKTGTYEQYF. In DNA, the CDR3 is TGTGCCAGCAAGACAGGGACCTACGAGCAGTACTTC.

This clonotype was found many times. This chain uses TRBV4-3 with TRBJ2-6, with D perhaps given as TRBD1 or TRBD2 (6 bases each). Per the germline V gene, CDR1 is LGHNA and CDR2 is YSLEER. There are 16 residues in the CDR3. The germline V and J ends were trimmed by 4 bases and 0 bases, with 10 bases remaining between them. The CDR3 region has the DNA TGCGCCAGCAGCCGAGGGGGGATCTCTGGGGCCAACGTCCTGACTTTC. It yields the protein CASSRGGISGANVLTF.

This clonotype showed up just a few times. The chain employs TRBV9 and TRBJ2-2; tentatively, D is TRBD1 (6 bases). CDR1 and CDR2 (germline): SGDLS, YYNGEE. Trimming took off 3 bases at V and 6 bases at J, with 12 bases between the two ends. CDR3 length: 14 residues. The DNA for the CDR3 is TGTGCCAGCAGCGCCTGGGGGCGCCCCGGGGAGCTGTTTTTT. This encodes CASSAWGRPGELFF.

This chain uses TRBV25-1 with TRBJ2-4, with 7 bases aligning to TRBD1. Germline V gene data show CDR1 as MGHDK and CDR2 as SYGVNS. The junction had 6 bases not matched to a gene; V was cut back by 3 bases and J by 4 bases. There are 15 residues in the CDR3. The CDR3 loop is CASSDDRQGKNIQYF. CDR3 bases: TGTGCCAGCAGTGACGACCGACAGGGAAAAAACATTCAGTACTTC. The full variable domain, its missing parts supplied by reference TRBV25-1 and TRBJ2-4, is EADIYQTPRYLVIGTGKKITLECSQTMGHDKMYWYQQDPGMELHLIHYSYGVNSTEKGDLSSESTVSRIRTEHFPLTLESARPSHTSQYLCASSDDRQGKNIQYFGAGTRLSVL.

Only a few counts were recorded for this clonotype. The chain has TRBV20-1 and TRBJ2-1; the match to TRBD2 covers 7 bases. There are 15 residues in the CDR3. Germline values: CDR1 DFQATT, CDR2 SNEGSKA (reference sequence). DNA of the CDR3: TGCAGCGCAACCAACCCTAGCGGTCTTTACAATGAGCAGTTCTTC. This sequence encodes CSATNPSGLYNEQFF.

This clonotype was counted a few times. J is TRBJ1-5 and V is TRBV5-6; D not certain. CDR1 and CDR2 from the germline V gene are SGHDT and YYEEEE. The V end was cut by 0 bases, the J end by 4 bases, with 11 bases between. This CDR3 region has 15 residues. CDR3 loop: CASSLGWGLNQPQHF. The CDR3 DNA sequence: TGTGCCAGCAGCTTGGGATGGGGTCTTAATCAGCCCCAGCATTTT. Combining the CDR3 with reference TRBV5-6 and TRBJ1-5 gives the whole variable domain DAGVTQSPTHLIKTRGQQVTLRCSPKSGHDTVSWYQQALGQGPQFIFQYYEEEERQRGNFPDRFSGHQFPNYSSELNVNALLLGDSALYLCASSLGWGLNQPQHFGDGTRLSIL.

The chain is built from TRBV30 and TRBJ1-2; 8 bases fit TRBD1. CDR3 size: 14 residues. Germline CDR1 and CDR2: GTSNPN and SVGIG (reference sequence). After removal of 0 bases from V and 8 bases from J, the junction contained 8 bases not matched to a gene. CDR3 in amino acids: CAWSVAGGGGGYTF. The CDR3 DNA reads as TGTGCCTGGAGTGTTGCAGGGGGCGGTGGAGGCTACACCTTC.

The sample holds many counts of this clonotype. The chain uses TRBV5-1 and TRBJ2-7; TRBD1 might be the D (6 bases). Trimming pared 5 bases from V and 7 bases from J, leaving 19 bases between. Germline lookup yields CDR1 SGHRS and CDR2 YFSETQ. The CDR3 spans 14 residues. The CDR3 DNA reads TGCGCCAGCAGTATGCTGGGGGCTTCGGGGGAGCAGTACTTC. Translation: CASSMLGASGEQYF. Full variable domain (missing parts from reference TRBV5-1 and TRBJ2-7): KAGVTQTPRYLIKTRGQQVTLSCSPISGHRSVSWYQQTPGQGLQFLFEYFSETQRNKGNFPGRFSGRQFSNSRSEMNVSTLELGDSALYLCASSMLGASGEQYFGPGTRLTVT.

The CDR3 here is CASRPDRGGNYGYTF. The CDR3 nucleotides are TGTGCCAGTAGGCCGGACAGGGGCGGTAACTATGGCTACACCTTC. The V gene is TRBV19, the J gene TRBJ1-2, with 9 bases that match TRBD1. J lost 1 base, V lost 6 bases, and 6 bases had no gene match. The length of the CDR3 is 15 residues. CDR1 and CDR2 from the germline V gene are LNHDA and SQIVND (reference sequence).

This chain links TRBV7-3 with TRBJ2-7, with TRBD2 matching over 14 bases. The CDR3 extends over 17 amino acids. V was clipped by 5 bases and J by 3 bases; unmatched bases: 9. The V gene's germline CDR1 is SGHTA and CDR2 FQGTGA. CDR3 residues: CASSPPPGTSGSYEQYF. The DNA of the CDR3 is TGTGCCAGCAGCCCTCCCCCCGGGACTAGCGGGAGCTACGAGCAGTACTTC.

The chain links TRBV5-1 to TRBJ1-1, with D perhaps matching TRBD1 (5 bases). CDR3 length: 17 amino acids. CDR1 SGHRS and CDR2 YFSETQ come from the germline V gene. V lost 2 bases to trimming and J lost 1 base, with 18 bases between them. CDR3 nucleotides: TGCGCCAGCAGCTTTTCACCCGAAGGGGTTTGGAACACTGAAGCTTTCTTT. Translation: CASSFSPEGVWNTEAFF.